These T cell receptor beta chains were read from a single sample in a study of T cells in Graves' hyperthyroidism and ophthalmopathy. TCRdb used MiXCR to reprocess the multiplex PCR reads, holding one entry per CDR3 protein. Of over 250,000 distinct CDR3 sequences listed, roughly 15% were seen once; the top ten hold 30% to 40%. The sequenced material came from blood. All receptors derive from a middle-aged woman with Graves' ophthalmopathy. Both conserved end residues are part of each CDR3. Fields, in order: V gene, J gene, D gene, clone size, CDR3 protein, CDR3 DNA. D genes are given only for firm matches. Clone size appears in some rows only: once, few, many, or a class for an expanded clone.

>TRBV11-2|TRBJ2-1|TRBD2|many
CASSSFPGLAGGRRFF
TGTGCCAGCAGCTCATTCCCGGGACTAGCGGGAGGGCGGAGGTTCTTC
>TRBV2|TRBJ2-5|TRBD2|many
CASSDEGLAGVGTQYF
TGTGCCAGCAGTGACGAAGGACTAGCGGGGGTTGGGACCCAGTACTTC
>TRBV5-1|TRBJ2-1|TRBD2|many
CASSSLAGGPWEQFF
TGCGCCAGCAGCTCTTTAGCGGGAGGGCCATGGGAGCAGTTCTTC
>TRBV15|TRBJ1-2|-|-
CATSRDLSIGSSYGYTF
TGTGCCACCAGCAGAGATCTTAGCATCGGAAGCAGCTATGGCTACACCTTC
>TRBV6-5|TRBJ2-1|-|many
CASSYSSTSRGSDNEQFF
TGTGCCAGCAGTTACTCGAGTACCAGCCGAGGATCCGACAATGAGCAGTTCTTC
>TRBV12-3/TRBV12-4|TRBJ2-5|TRBD1|many
CASGTGTGLQETQYF
TGTGCCAGCGGGACCGGGACAGGTTTACAAGAGACCCAGTACTTC
>TRBV10-1|TRBJ1-1|-|few
CASRQNMNTEAFF
TGCGCCAGCCGACAGAATATGAACACTGAAGCTTTCTTT
>TRBV6-1|TRBJ1-5|-|many
CASSPQIQPQHF
TGTGCCAGCAGCCCACAGATTCAGCCCCAGCATTTT
>TRBV28|TRBJ1-2|TRBD1|many
CASSSGQASYGYTF
TGTGCCAGCAGCTCGGGACAGGCATCTTATGGCTACACCTTC
>TRBV11-3|TRBJ2-4|-|few
CASSLDHPGGDIQYF
TGTGCCAGCAGCTTAGATCACCCAGGGGGGGACATTCAGTACTTC
>TRBV25-1|TRBJ2-7|-|many
CASSAPGVWNEQYF
TGTGCCAGCAGTGCCCCAGGGGTTTGGAACGAGCAGTACTTC
>TRBV11-1|TRBJ1-1|-|-
CASSFQGILSPEAFF
TGTGCCAGCAGCTTCCAAGGGATCCTATCCCCTGAAGCTTTCTTT
>TRBV20-1|TRBJ2-5|TRBD2|many
CSAKGTSWETQYF
TGCAGTGCGAAAGGGACTAGCTGGGAGACCCAGTACTTC
>TRBV6-1|TRBJ1-3|-|many
CASIGAAGNTIYF
TGTGCCTCGATAGGGGCGGCTGGAAACACCATATATTTT
>TRBV20-1|TRBJ2-3|TRBD2|-
CSFPGTSGLTDTQYF
TGCAGTTTCCCCGGGACTAGCGGTCTCACAGATACGCAGTATTTT
>TRBV15|TRBJ1-4|-|-
CATSRLGRTVRIEKLFF
TGTGCCACCAGCCGACTTGGCCGAACAGTGCGAATAGAAAAACTGTTTTTT
>TRBV6-1|TRBJ1-2|-|many
CASNSPVGGNYGYTF
TGTGCCAGCAATTCCCCGGTGGGGGGCAACTATGGCTACACCTTC
>TRBV19|TRBJ1-5|TRBD1|many
CASSIDRGQPYISNQPQHF
TGTGCCAGTAGTATCGACAGGGGACAACCTTATATTAGCAATCAGCCCCAGCATTTT
>TRBV30|TRBJ2-1|-|many
CAWLGGGNNEQFF
TGTGCCTGGCTGGGCGGAGGAAACAATGAGCAGTTCTTC
>TRBV5-5|TRBJ1-6|-|few
CASSPIAGFNSPLHF
TGTGCCAGCAGCCCTATTGCAGGGTTTAATTCACCCCTCCACTTT
>TRBV2|TRBJ2-2|-|many
CASKPGEYTGELFF
TGTGCCAGTAAACCGGGGGAGTACACCGGGGAGCTGTTTTTT
>TRBV19|TRBJ2-2|-|-
CASRDRQFANTGELFF
TGTGCCAGCCGTGACAGGCAGTTCGCGAACACCGGGGAGCTGTTTTTT
>TRBV6-1|TRBJ2-3|-|few
CASSALHTDTQYF
TGTGCCAGCAGTGCACTACACACAGATACGCAGTATTTT
>TRBV12-3/TRBV12-4|TRBJ2-3|TRBD2|many
CASSPTSGTSGGSTDTQYF
TGTGCCAGCAGTCCTACGTCCGGGACTAGCGGGGGGAGCACAGATACGCAGTATTTT
>TRBV11-2|TRBJ2-2|-|few
CASSPGIGGGELFF
TGTGCCAGCAGCCCAGGGATAGGGGGCGGGGAGCTGTTTTTT
>TRBV7-9|TRBJ2-1|TRBD1|-
CASSLSATGGGPEQFF
TGTGCCAGCAGCTTATCCGCGACAGGGGGCGGTCCTGAGCAGTTCTTC
>TRBV2|TRBJ1-5|TRBD1|many
CASGFGTGNQPQHF
TGTGCCAGCGGCTTCGGGACAGGGAATCAGCCCCAGCATTTT
>TRBV19|TRBJ1-5|TRBD1|many
CASSKNRGPSNQPQHF
TGTGCCAGTAGTAAAAACAGGGGACCGAGCAATCAGCCCCAGCATTTT
>TRBV19|TRBJ2-3|-|-
CASSMGPSGIDTQYF
TGTGCCAGTAGTATGGGCCCGTCAGGGATCGATACGCAGTATTTT
>TRBV20-1|TRBJ2-3|-|-
CSARGLGVPDTQYF
TGCAGTGCTAGAGGTCTGGGGGTCCCAGATACGCAGTATTTT
>TRBV5-6|TRBJ1-1|-|-
CVSGDGTEAFF
TGTGTCAGTGGGGACGGCACTGAAGCTTTCTTT
>TRBV20-1|TRBJ2-5|TRBD2|many
CSARDPRTSGNQETQYF
TGCAGTGCTAGAGATCCCCGGACTAGCGGGAACCAAGAGACCCAGTACTTC
>TRBV5-4|TRBJ1-2|-|-
CASSLLYRPLSPDGYTF
TGTGCCAGCAGCTTGTTGTACCGGCCTCTTTCGCCAGATGGCTACACCTTC
>TRBV2|TRBJ2-2|TRBD2|many
CASGGRLAENTGELFF
TGTGCCAGCGGGGGGAGACTAGCGGAGAACACCGGGGAGCTGTTTTTT
>TRBV7-9|TRBJ2-1|-|few
CASGYGGLKNEQFF
TGTGCCAGCGGATACGGGGGACTTAAGAATGAGCAGTTCTTC
>TRBV6-1|TRBJ2-1|-|few
CASSEDLLWGRLF
TGTGCCAGCAGTGAAGACTTACTTTGGGGACGGCTCTTC
>TRBV6-1|TRBJ2-1|TRBD2|many
CASSLPTSGGPSYNEQFF
TGTGCCAGCAGCCTTCCTACTAGCGGGGGACCTTCCTACAATGAGCAGTTCTTC
>TRBV12-3/TRBV12-4|TRBJ1-1|-|many
CASSLRGGLPFTEAFF
TGTGCCAGCAGTTTAAGGGGGGGCCTTCCTTTCACTGAAGCTTTCTTT
>TRBV20-1|TRBJ2-1|-|few
CSASFNRRRYNEQFF
TGCAGTGCTAGTTTCAACAGGCGTCGCTACAATGAGCAGTTCTTC
>TRBV24-1|TRBJ2-3|-|many
CATSQSDTQYF
TGTGCCACCAGTCAGTCAGATACGCAGTATTTT
>TRBV29-1|TRBJ2-1|-|many
CSGIAMRNEQFF
TGCAGCGGGATTGCCATGAGAAATGAGCAGTTCTTC
>TRBV11-3|TRBJ1-1|-|many
CASSPQEDTEAFF
TGTGCCAGCAGCCCGCAAGAGGACACTGAAGCTTTCTTT
>TRBV4-1|TRBJ2-1|-|few
CASSHESQDEQFF
TGCGCCAGCAGCCATGAGAGTCAGGATGAGCAGTTCTTC
>TRBV2|TRBJ1-1|-|many
CASRYSGNTEAFF
TGTGCCAGCAGGTACAGTGGGAACACTGAAGCTTTCTTT
>TRBV10-3|TRBJ1-2|TRBD1|-
CATKTPGQNYGYTF
TGTGCCACCAAAACACCGGGACAGAACTATGGCTACACCTTC
>TRBV20-1|TRBJ2-7|TRBD2|many
CSARLAGWTYEQYF
TGCAGTGCTAGGCTAGCGGGGTGGACCTACGAGCAGTACTTC
>TRBV13|TRBJ2-7|-|-
CASSSRLGDHEQYF
TGTGCCAGCAGCTCCCGACTAGGCGACCACGAGCAGTACTTC
>TRBV11-2|TRBJ2-5|-|few
CASSDIMIVSQETQYF
TGTGCCAGCAGCGATATTATGATCGTGAGCCAAGAGACCCAGTACTTC
>TRBV6-1|TRBJ1-2|-|many
CASKWPGLYTF
TGTGCCAGCAAGTGGCCGGGCTTATACACCTTC
>TRBV25-1|TRBJ2-7|TRBD2|-
CASSEGLAGGHPYEQYF
TGTGCCAGCAGTGAGGGACTAGCGGGAGGACACCCCTACGAGCAGTACTTC
>TRBV19|TRBJ1-4|-|-
CASSMGGVFEKLFF
TGTGCCAGTAGTATGGGAGGGGTATTCGAAAAACTGTTTTTT
>TRBV14|TRBJ2-7|-|many
CASSQGRRNEQYF
TGTGCCAGCAGCCAAGGGAGGAGAAACGAGCAGTACTTC
>TRBV19|TRBJ1-2|-|few
CASSIGFETDYGYTF
TGTGCCAGTAGTATTGGGTTTGAAACAGACTATGGCTACACCTTC
>TRBV7-2|TRBJ2-5|-|many
CASNLWEAETQYF
TGTGCCAGCAACTTGTGGGAGGCGGAGACCCAGTACTTC
>TRBV5-6|TRBJ1-6|-|-
CASSPNLGRLHSPLHF
TGTGCCAGCAGCCCTAATCTGGGCAGGCTCCATTCACCCCTCCACTTT
>TRBV11-2|TRBJ1-1|-|few
CASSLDGGPTEAFF
TGTGCCAGCAGCTTAGATGGGGGGCCCACTGAAGCTTTCTTT
>TRBV5-1|TRBJ2-5|TRBD2|many
CASSISGGIGETQYF
TGCGCCAGCAGCATAAGCGGGGGAATTGGAGAGACCCAGTACTTC
>TRBV7-9|TRBJ2-1|-|many
CASSRLEGEQFF
TGTGCCAGCAGCCGACTAGAAGGTGAGCAGTTCTTC